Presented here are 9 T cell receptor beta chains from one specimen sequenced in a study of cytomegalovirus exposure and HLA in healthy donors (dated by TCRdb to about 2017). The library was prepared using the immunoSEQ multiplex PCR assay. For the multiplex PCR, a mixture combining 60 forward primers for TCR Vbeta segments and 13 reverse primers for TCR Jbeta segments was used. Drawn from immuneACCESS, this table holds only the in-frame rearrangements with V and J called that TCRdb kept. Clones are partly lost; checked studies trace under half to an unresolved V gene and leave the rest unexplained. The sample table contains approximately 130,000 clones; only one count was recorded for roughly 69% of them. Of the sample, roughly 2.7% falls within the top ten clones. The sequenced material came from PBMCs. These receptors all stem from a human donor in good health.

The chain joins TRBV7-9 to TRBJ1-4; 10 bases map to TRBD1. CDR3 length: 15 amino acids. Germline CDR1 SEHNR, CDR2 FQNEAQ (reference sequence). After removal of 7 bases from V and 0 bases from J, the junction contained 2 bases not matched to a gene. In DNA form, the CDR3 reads TGTGCCAGCATTGGACAGGGGGCAACTAATGAAAAACTGTTTTTT. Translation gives CASIGQGATNEKLFF.

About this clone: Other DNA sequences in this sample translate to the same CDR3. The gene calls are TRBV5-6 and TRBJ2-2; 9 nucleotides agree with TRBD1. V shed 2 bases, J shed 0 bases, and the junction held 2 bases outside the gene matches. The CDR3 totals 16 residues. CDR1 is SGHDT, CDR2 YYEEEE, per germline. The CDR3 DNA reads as TGTGCCAGCAGCTTTCGGACAGGGGCGAACACCGGGGAGCTGTTTTTT. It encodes CASSFRTGANTGELFF.

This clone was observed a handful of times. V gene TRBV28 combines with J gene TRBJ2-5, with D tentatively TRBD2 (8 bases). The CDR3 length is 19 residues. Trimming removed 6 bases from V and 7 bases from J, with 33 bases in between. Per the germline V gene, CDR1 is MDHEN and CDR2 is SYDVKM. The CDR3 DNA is TGTGCCAGCAGCCAGCCACAGGGGAGCGGGAGTCGGAGTTTCGGGACCCAGTACTTC. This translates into CASSQPQGSGSRSFGTQYF.

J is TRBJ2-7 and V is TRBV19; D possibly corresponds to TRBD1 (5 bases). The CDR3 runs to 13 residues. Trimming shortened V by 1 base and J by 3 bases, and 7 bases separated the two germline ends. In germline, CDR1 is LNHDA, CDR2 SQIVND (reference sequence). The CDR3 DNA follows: TGTGCCAGTAGTATAGGACAGTACTACGAGCAGTACTTC. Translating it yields CASSIGQYYEQYF.

CDR3 protein: CASSFGLAISTDTQYF. CDR3 DNA sequence: TGTGCCAGCAGCTTCGGACTAGCGATTAGCACAGATACGCAGTATTTT. This chain links TRBV7-9 with TRBJ2-3, with TRBD2 matching 9 bases. Germline V gene sequence: CDR1 SEHNR, CDR2 FQNEAQ (reference sequence). The CDR3 consists of 16 residues. The junction had 4 bases not matched to a gene; V was cut back by 3 bases and J by 0 bases.

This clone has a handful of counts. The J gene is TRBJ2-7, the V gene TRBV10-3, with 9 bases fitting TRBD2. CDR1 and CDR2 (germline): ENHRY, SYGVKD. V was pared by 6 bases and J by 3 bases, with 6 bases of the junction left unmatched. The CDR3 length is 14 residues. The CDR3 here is CAIRAATSGYEQYF. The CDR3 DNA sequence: TGTGCCATCAGAGCGGCGACTAGCGGCTACGAGCAGTACTTC.

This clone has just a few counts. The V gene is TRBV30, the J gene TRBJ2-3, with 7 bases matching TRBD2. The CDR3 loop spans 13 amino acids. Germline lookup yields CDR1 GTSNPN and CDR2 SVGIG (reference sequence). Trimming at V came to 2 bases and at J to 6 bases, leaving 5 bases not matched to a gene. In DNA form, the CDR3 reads TGTGCCTGGAGTCTAACCGGGGGGGATACGCAGTATTTT. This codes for CAWSLTGGDTQYF. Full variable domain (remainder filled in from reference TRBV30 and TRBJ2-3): SQTIHQWPATLVQPVGSPLSLECTVEGTSNPNLYWYRQAAGRGLQLLFYSVGIGQISSEVPQNLSASRPQDRQFILSSKKLLLSDSGFYLCAWSLTGGDTQYFGPGTRLTVL.

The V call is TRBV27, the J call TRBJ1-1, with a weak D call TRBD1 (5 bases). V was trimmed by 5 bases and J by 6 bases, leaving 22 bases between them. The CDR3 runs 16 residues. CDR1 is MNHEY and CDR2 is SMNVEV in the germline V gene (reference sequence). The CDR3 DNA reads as TGTGCCAGCAGTACTTTAGGGATCGGGACTTCGCCTGAAGCTTTCTTT. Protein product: CASSTLGIGTSPEAFF.

The chain's CDR3 is CASSLFQRGAPYNEQFF. In DNA form, the CDR3 reads TGTGCCAGCAGCTTATTCCAGCGGGGGGCCCCCTACAATGAGCAGTTCTTC. The V gene is TRBV7-2, the J gene TRBJ2-1; 9 nucleotides agree with TRBD2. J was trimmed by 2 bases and V by 2 bases; bases with no gene match: 7. CDR1 is SGHTA, CDR2 FQGNSA, per germline. This CDR3 is 17 amino acids long.